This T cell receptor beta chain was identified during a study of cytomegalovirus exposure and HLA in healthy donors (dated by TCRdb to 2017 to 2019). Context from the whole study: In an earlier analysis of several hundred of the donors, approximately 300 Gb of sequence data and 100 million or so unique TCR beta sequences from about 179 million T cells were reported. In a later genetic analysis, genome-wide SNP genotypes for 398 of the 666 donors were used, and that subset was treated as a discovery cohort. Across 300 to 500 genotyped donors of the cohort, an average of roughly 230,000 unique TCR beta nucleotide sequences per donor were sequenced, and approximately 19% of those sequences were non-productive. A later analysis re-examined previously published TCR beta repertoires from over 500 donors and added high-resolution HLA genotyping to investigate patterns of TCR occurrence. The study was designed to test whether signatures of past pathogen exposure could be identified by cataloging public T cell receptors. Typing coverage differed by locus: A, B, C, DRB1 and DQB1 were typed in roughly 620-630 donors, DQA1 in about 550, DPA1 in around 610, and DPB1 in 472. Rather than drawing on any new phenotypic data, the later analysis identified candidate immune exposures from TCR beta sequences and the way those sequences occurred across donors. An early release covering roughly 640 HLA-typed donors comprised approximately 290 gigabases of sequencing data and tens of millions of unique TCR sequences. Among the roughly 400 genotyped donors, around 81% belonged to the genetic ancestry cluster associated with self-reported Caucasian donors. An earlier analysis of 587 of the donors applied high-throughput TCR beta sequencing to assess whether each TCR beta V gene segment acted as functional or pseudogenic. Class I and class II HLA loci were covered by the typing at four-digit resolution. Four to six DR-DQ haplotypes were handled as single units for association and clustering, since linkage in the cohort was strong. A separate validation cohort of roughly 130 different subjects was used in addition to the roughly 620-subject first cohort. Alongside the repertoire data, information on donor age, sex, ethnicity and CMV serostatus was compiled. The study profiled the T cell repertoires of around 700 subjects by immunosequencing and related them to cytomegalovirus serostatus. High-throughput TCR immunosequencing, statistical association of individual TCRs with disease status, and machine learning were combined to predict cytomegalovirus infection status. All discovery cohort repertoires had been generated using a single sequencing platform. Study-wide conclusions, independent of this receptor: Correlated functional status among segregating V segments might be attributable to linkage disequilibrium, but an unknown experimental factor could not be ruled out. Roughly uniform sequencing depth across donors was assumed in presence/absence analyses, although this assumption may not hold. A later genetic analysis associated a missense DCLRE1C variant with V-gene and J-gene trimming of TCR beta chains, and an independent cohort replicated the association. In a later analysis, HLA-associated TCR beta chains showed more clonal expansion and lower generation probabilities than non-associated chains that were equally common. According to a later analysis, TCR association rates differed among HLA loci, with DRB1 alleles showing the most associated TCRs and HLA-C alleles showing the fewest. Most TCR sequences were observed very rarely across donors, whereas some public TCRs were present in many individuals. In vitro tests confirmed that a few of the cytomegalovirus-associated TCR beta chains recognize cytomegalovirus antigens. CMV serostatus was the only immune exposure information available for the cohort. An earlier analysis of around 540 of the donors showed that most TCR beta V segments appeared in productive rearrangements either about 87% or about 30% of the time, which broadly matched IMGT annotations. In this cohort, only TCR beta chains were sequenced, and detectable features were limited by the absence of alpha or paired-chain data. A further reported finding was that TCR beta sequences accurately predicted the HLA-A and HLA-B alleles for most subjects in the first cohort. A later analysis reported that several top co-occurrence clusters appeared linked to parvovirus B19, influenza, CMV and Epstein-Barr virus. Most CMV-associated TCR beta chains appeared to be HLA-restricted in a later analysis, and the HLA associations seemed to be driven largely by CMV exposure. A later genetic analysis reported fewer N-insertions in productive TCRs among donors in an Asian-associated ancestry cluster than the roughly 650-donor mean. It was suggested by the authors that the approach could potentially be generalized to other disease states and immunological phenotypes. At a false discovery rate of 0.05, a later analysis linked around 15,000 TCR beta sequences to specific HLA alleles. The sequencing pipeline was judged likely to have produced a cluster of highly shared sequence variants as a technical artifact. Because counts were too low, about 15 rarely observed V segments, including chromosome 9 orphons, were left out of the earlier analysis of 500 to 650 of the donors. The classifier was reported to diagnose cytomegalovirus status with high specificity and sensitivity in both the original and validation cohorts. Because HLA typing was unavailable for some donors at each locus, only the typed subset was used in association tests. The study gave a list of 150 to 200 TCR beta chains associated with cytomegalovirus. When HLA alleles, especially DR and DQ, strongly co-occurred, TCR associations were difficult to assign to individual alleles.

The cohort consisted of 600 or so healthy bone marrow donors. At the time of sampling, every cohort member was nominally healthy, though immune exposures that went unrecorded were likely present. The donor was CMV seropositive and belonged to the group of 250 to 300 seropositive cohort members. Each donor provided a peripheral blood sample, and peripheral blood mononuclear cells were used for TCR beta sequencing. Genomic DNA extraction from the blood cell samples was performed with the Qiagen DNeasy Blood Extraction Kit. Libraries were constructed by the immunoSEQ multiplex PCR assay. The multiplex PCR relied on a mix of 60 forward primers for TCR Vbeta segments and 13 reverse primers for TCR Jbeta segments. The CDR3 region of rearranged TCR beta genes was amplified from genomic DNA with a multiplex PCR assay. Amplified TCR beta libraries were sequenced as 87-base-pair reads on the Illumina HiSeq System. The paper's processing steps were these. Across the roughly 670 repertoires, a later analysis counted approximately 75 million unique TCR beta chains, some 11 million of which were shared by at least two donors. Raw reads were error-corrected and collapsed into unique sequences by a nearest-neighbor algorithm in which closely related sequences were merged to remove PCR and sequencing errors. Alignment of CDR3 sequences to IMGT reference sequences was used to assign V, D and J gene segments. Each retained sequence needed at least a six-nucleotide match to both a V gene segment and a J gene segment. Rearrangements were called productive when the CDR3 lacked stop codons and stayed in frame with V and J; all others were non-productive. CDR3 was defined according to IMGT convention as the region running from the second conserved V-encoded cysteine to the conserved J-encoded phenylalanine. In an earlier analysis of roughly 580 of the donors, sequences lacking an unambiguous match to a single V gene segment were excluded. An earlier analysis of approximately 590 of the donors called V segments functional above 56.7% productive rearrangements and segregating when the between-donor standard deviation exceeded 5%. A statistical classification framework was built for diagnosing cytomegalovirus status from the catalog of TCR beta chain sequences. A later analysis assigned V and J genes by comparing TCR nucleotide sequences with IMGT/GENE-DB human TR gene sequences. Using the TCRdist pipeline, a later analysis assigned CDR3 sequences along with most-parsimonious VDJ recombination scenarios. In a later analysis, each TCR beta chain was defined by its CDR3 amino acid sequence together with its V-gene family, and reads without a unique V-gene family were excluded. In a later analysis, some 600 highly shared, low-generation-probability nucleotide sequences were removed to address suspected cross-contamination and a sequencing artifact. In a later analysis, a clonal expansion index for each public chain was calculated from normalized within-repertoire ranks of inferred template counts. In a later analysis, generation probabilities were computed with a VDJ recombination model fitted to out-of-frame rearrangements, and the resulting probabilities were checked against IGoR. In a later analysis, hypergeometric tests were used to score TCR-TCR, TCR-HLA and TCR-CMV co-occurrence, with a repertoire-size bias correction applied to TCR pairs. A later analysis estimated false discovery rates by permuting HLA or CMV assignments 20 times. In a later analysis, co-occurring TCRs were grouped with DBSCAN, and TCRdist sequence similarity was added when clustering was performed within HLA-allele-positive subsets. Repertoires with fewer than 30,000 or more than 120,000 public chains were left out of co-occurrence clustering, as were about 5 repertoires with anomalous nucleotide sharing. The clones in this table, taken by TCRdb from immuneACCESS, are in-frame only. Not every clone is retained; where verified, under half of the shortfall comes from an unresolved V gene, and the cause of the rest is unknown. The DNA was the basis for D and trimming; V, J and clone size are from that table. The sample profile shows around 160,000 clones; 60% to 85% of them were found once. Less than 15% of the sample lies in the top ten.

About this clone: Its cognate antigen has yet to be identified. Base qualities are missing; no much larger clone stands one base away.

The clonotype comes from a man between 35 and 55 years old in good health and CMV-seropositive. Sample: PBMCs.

CDR3 reads: CSVEDVSRTGGSEQFF. Here is the DNA: TGCAGCGTTGAAGACGTTAGTCGGACAGGGGGCAGCGAGCAGTTCTTC. This chain joins TRBV29-1 to TRBJ2-1; 11 bases in the middle match TRBD1. Based on the germline V gene, the CDR1 and CDR2 sequences are SQVTM and ANQGSEA. The CDR3 spans 16 residues, from the cysteine through the phenylalanine. The read is trimmed to its CDR3 DNA, 48 bases read in frame from base 1. V has 0 bases trimmed and J has 10 bases trimmed; junction bases matching no gene number 11.